This TCR beta chain was identified during a study of T cell responses to AZD1222 COVID-19 vaccine (dated by TCRdb to the early 2020s). Notes on the research overall: TCR sequencing was performed for roughly 240 trial participants, of whom 207 were given two doses of AZD1222 and approximately 25 were given two doses of MenACWY control vaccine. Trial participants were enrolled into age subgroups of 18-55, 56-69 and 70-plus years, which contained around 140, 26 and 57 TCR-sequenced participants, respectively.

Details on this clone: Its antigen specificity is not known. No qualities accompany the bases; no much larger clone lies one base away.

Based on the germline V gene, the CDR1 and CDR2 sequences are SGHDT and YYEEEE. Reading from cysteine to phenylalanine, the CDR3 counts 15 amino acids. Here the CDR3 DNA is all that survives: 45 bases in frame from base 1. V has 2 bases trimmed and J has 8 bases trimmed; junction bases matching no gene number 9. What this sample's time point label stands for: about 28 days (+/-7) after the second vaccine dose. The label giving this sample's treatment or condition can be read as: meningococcal conjugate vaccine given as trial control. Vaccinee samples were obtained from the UK trials COV001 and COV002, which included a single-blind randomized controlled phase 2/3 trial of AZD1222 (ChAdOx1 nCoV-19) in healthy adults. For TCRbeta chain sequencing, PBMC samples were collected from trial participants at day 0 and at day 28 after the second dose. The CDR3 regions of human TCRbeta chains were analyzed by immunosequencing. Turning to the authors' computational methods: TCRs in the repertoires were matched against a reference library of SARS-CoV-2-specific TCRs that had been generated with the MIRA antigen-specificity platform. Breadth was defined as the fraction of unique TCRs that were SARS-CoV-2-associated, and depth was defined as the fraction of total T cells that were SARS-CoV-2-associated. Using the MIRA data, each spike-specific TCR was mapped to the spike region that the TCR reacts to and placed in a CD4 or CD8 class. Log10-transformed breadth and depth values were compared by one-way ANOVA with Sidak's multiple comparisons tests. This immuneACCESS table, as held by TCRdb, lists in-frame sequences with V and J called but not all clones. Of the missing ones, under half trace to an unresolved V gene in checked studies; the others have no known cause. The V and J calls and clone size come from that table; D and trimming were worked out from the DNA. For this sample there are fewer than 75,000 clones; just over 90% appear just once. In total, the top ten clones hold 6.3% of the sample.

Paper-wide results and their limitations: Because no day 14 peak-response samples were available, repertoires were characterized only after the peak T cell response. Conclusions about previously exposed vaccinees are limited, since just 5 or 6 AZD1222 recipients were seropositive for SARS-CoV-2 at baseline. The vaccine-associated CD4 TCRs covered the entire spike protein, and the dominant responses fell in regions 160-218 and 743-854. In the small 56-69-year group, the increase in depth fell short of significance, most likely because of low power. Most participants were white British and females outnumbered males, and the authors suggested that clonal diversity may have been underestimated. Reportedly, close to half of the unique spike-specific TCRs recognized epitopes lying outside the regions that are mutated in the B.1.351 and B.1.1.7 variants. After two AZD1222 doses, spike-specific TCR breadth and depth were significantly higher than at day 0 and than in MenACWY recipients.

This receptor was obtained from an adult who received the MenACWY meningococcal vaccine as a control. This specimen consisted of peripheral blood, obtained 28 days after the second dose of the MenACWY control vaccine. The chain employs TRBV5-6 and TRBJ1-1; TRBD1 agrees with 10 junctional bases. The nucleotide sequence reads TGTGCCAGCAGCTTAACCGGGACAGGGGAGAGCGAAGCTTTCTTT. This sequence encodes CASSLTGTGESEAFF.